Presented here are 30 T cell receptor beta chains from one specimen sequenced in a study of blood T cell repertoires in COVID-19. Repertoires were generated with immunoSEQ multiplex PCR, while TCRdb's copy carries only in-frame clones and drops some. The sample lists around 250,000 clones, approximately 87% occurring once. The sample was peripheral blood. All receptors derive from a human donor in a cohort sampled during active COVID-19.

CDR3 sequence reads: CASSTSLAADTQYF. The CDR3, as DNA: TGTGCCAGTAGTACCTCACTAGCCGCAGATACGCAGTATTTT. This rearrangement joins TRBV19 to TRBJ2-3; the D gene is possibly TRBD2 (6 bases). Trimming removed 4 bases from V and 4 bases from J, with 12 bases in between. The CDR3 contains 14 residues. Germline V CDR1 and CDR2: LNHDA, SQIVND (reference sequence).

The chain joins TRBV3-1 (or the pseudogene TRBV3-2) to TRBJ1-2; D is perhaps TRBD1 (6 bases). There are 16 residues in the CDR3. Germline-derived CDR1 and CDR2 are LGHDT and YNNKEL (reference sequence). Trimming stripped 4 bases from V and 3 bases from J, with 18 bases between. Here the CDR3 reads CASSRGEARGDYGYTF. CDR3 nucleotide sequence: TGTGCCAGCAGCCGCGGTGAGGCCAGGGGTGACTATGGCTACACCTTC.

J is TRBJ2-4 and V is TRBV7-9, with 9 bases aligning to TRBD1. The junction had 17 bases not matched to a gene; V was cut back by 5 bases and J by 9 bases. CDR1 and CDR2 (germline): SEHNR, FQNEAQ (reference sequence). This CDR3 region has 17 residues. CDR3 in DNA: TGTGCCAGCAGCGCACCGGGACAGGGTCCGAGTGTTGGCATTCAGTACTTC. Protein: CASSAPGQGPSVGIQYF.

The chain joins TRBV18 to TRBJ1-1, with a weak D call TRBD1 (5 bases). The CDR3 extends over 14 amino acids. Trimming pared 3 bases from V and 0 bases from J, leaving 8 bases between. Germline V gene data show CDR1 as KGHSH and CDR2 as LQKENI. In DNA, the CDR3 is TGTGCCAGCTCACCGGGACTGATGAACACTGAAGCTTTCTTT. As protein: CASSPGLMNTEAFF.

The chain uses TRBV5-1 and TRBJ2-6; D is ambiguous. Trimming pared 0 bases from V and 0 bases from J, leaving 13 bases between. The CDR3 runs 18 residues. Germline CDR1 reads SGHRS; CDR2 reads YFSETQ. CDR3: CASSLGPSFFSGANVLTF. CDR3 bases: TGCGCCAGCAGCTTGGGCCCTAGTTTCTTCTCTGGGGCCAACGTCCTGACTTTC.

The chain uses TRBV7-2 and TRBJ1-5, with 8 bases lining up with TRBD1. Germline lookup yields CDR1 SGHTA and CDR2 FQGNSA. This CDR3 spans 15 amino acids. Trimming at V came to 5 bases and at J to 0 bases, leaving 3 bases not matched to a gene. The CDR3 DNA follows: TGTGCCAGCAGCCGGGACAGGAATAGCAATCAGCCCCAGCATTTT. Its protein is CASSRDRNSNQPQHF.

This chain links TRBV7-2 with TRBJ2-7, with D possibly being TRBD2 (7 bases). Germline V gene lookup returns CDR1 SGHTA and CDR2 FQGNSA. The CDR3 is made up of 13 amino acids. V lost 1 base and J lost 6, with 10 bases in between. The DNA for the CDR3 is TGTGCCAGCAGCTTAGTGGGAGGGGGCGAGCAGTACTTC. It is translated as CASSLVGGGEQYF.

The chain joins TRBV6-2 or TRBV6-3 to TRBJ2-5; no clear D gene. There are 15 residues in the CDR3. Germline CDR1 is MNHEY and CDR2 is SVGEGT. The V end lost 0 bases, the J end lost 1 base, and 9 bases lay between the germline ends. DNA for the CDR3: TGTGCCAGCAGTTACTCTGCGGCCCCCCAAGAGACCCAGTACTTC. It translates to CASSYSAAPQETQYF.

In this sample, this clone turned up a few times. The rearrangement joins TRBV9 to TRBJ2-7, with D possibly matching TRBD1 (6 bases). This CDR3 contains 14 residues. Germline-derived CDR1 and CDR2 are SGDLS and YYNGEE. The V end lost 4 bases, the J end lost 7 bases, and 18 bases lay between the germline ends. Here the CDR3 DNA reads TGTGCCAGCAGCTCGTTGAACGGGACACCGGAGCAGTACTTC. It encodes CASSSLNGTPEQYF.

This clone has just a few counts. CDR3 sequence reads: CASSMGGNRNEQFF. CDR3 coding DNA: TGTGCCAGTAGTATGGGGGGAAATCGTAATGAGCAGTTCTTC. The V gene is TRBV19, the J gene TRBJ2-1; perhaps TRBD2 as D (6 bases). Trimming left V 3 bases short and J 7 bases short, with 13 bases between. The CDR3 is made up of 14 amino acids. Germline lookup yields CDR1 LNHDA and CDR2 SQIVND (reference sequence).

The chain joins TRBV5-4 to TRBJ2-3; TRBD1 matches at 9 bases. CDR3 length: 14 residues. V trimming: 1 base; J trimming: 5 bases; junction bases outside the gene matches: 2. CDR1 and CDR2 from the germline V gene are SGHNT and YYREEE (reference sequence). The CDR3: CASSLRQGVDTQYF. Written as DNA, the CDR3 is TGTGCCAGCAGCTTGAGACAGGGGGTAGATACGCAGTATTTT.

The chain couples TRBV25-1 to TRBJ1-3; tentatively, D is TRBD1 (5 bases). V lost 4 bases, J lost 1 base, and 8 bases lay in between. The CDR3 runs 14 residues. Germline CDR1 and CDR2: MGHDK and SYGVNS. The CDR3 DNA follows: TGTGCCAGCAGTGCCGGGGGATCTGGAAACACCATATATTTT. It is translated as CASSAGGSGNTIYF.

To note about this clone: Additional DNA sequences in this sample encode the identical CDR3. This chain uses TRBV5-1 with TRBJ2-2, with D unclear. CDR1 is SGHRS and CDR2 is YFSETQ in the germline V gene. The V end was cut by 4 bases, the J end by 1 base, with 8 bases between. The CDR3 loop spans 14 amino acids. This CDR3 reads CASSLAVNTGELFF. CDR3 sequence (DNA): TGCGCCAGCAGCCTGGCAGTGAACACCGGGGAGCTGTTTTTT.

The rearrangement joins TRBV6-2 or TRBV6-3 to TRBJ2-7; weak D call: TRBD1 (5 bases). CDR3 length equals 13 residues. CDR1 is MNHEY, CDR2 SVGEGT, per germline. V was trimmed by 5 bases and J by 3 bases, leaving 11 bases between them. Here the CDR3 DNA reads TGTGCCAGCAGTCCCAGGGCTCGCTACGAGCAGTACTTC. It is translated as CASSPRARYEQYF.

This clone appeared a few times. This chain connects TRBV25-1 to TRBJ2-5; D might be TRBD2 (5 bases). V dropped 2 bases and J dropped 5 bases, with 21 bases sitting between them. The CDR3 has 17 amino acids. CDR1 is MGHDK and CDR2 is SYGVNS in the germline V gene. The CDR3 DNA reads as TGTGCCAGCAGTGAAAACAACCACGGACCCCGCGGGGAGACCCAGTACTTC. It codes for CASSENNHGPRGETQYF.

The gene calls are TRBV5-1 and TRBJ2-1, with D perhaps TRBD2 (6 bases). Germline CDR1 reads SGHRS; CDR2 reads YFSETQ. V lost 3 bases and J lost 6, with 22 bases in between. The CDR3 is 17 residues long. Here the CDR3 reads CASSSRGAGGVPNEQFF. As DNA, the CDR3 is TGCGCCAGCAGCTCCCGCGGGGCCGGGGGAGTACCCAATGAGCAGTTCTTC.

The rearrangement links TRBV5-1 to TRBJ1-4; 8 positions agree with TRBD1. The V segment lost 0 bases and the J segment 4 bases; nucleotides outside the gene matches: 11. Germline CDR1 reads SGHRS; CDR2 reads YFSETQ. This CDR3 spans 18 amino acids. CDR3 sequence (DNA): TGCGCCAGCAGCTTGGTACAGGGGGACTCGGGCTTTAATGAAAAACTGTTTTTT. It codes for CASSLVQGDSGFNEKLFF.

Only one count was recorded for this clone. The J gene is TRBJ1-2, the V gene TRBV3-1 (or the pseudogene TRBV3-2); TRBD1 agrees at 9 bases. Per the germline V gene, CDR1 is LGHDT and CDR2 is YNNKEL (reference sequence). The length of the CDR3 is 14 residues. The V gene end was trimmed by 6 bases and the J gene end by 4 bases; junction bases not matched to a gene: 6. CDR3 sequence reads: CASSDRGYFYGYTF. The CDR3 nucleotides are TGTGCCAGCAGTGACAGGGGGTATTTCTATGGCTACACCTTC.

This sequence joins TRBV5-4 and TRBJ2-5, with a weak D call TRBD2 (6 bases). V dropped 0 bases and J dropped 5 bases, with 8 bases sitting between them. CDR1 is SGHNT, CDR2 YYREEE, per germline (reference sequence). The CDR3 contains 13 residues. The CDR3 loop is CASSLEGRETQYF. Here the CDR3 DNA reads TGTGCCAGCAGCTTGGAGGGGAGGGAGACCCAGTACTTC.

This clone was picked up a small number of times. This chain links TRBV14 with TRBJ2-7; a possible D gene is TRBD2 (8 bases). CDR3 size: 16 residues. V gave up 0 bases and J gave up 7 bases, with 19 bases separating them. CDR1 and CDR2 from the germline V gene are SGHDN and FVKESK. Written as DNA, the CDR3 is TGTGCCAGCAGCCAAGAGTTAGCGGGACAGAGCCGGGAGCAGTACTTC. It codes for CASSQELAGQSREQYF.

The gene calls are TRBV28 and TRBJ1-4, with D possibly being TRBD1 (6 bases). The CDR3 has 14 amino acids. The V end was cut by 3 bases, the J end by 7 bases, with 12 bases between. The germline V gene encodes CDR1 MDHEN and CDR2 SYDVKM. Here the CDR3 reads CASSFRGGFEKLFF. CDR3 bases: TGTGCCAGCAGTTTTAGAGGGGGTTTTGAAAAACTGTTTTTT.

The chain carries TRBV19 and TRBJ2-2; 7 bases match TRBD2. The germline CDR1 and CDR2 sequences are LNHDA and SQIVND (reference sequence). The V and J ends lost 5 bases and 5 bases, in that order; junction bases with no gene match: 5. The CDR3 spans 14 residues. The CDR3 loop is CASSQWGGTGELFF. Here the CDR3 DNA reads TGTGCCAGTAGTCAGTGGGGGGGGACCGGGGAGCTGTTTTTT.

The rearrangement uses TRBV11-2 and TRBJ2-2; D not resolved. V was pared by 1 base and J by 1 base, with 7 bases between. CDR3 size: 15 residues. Germline loops: CDR1 SGHAT, CDR2 FQNNGV. Here the CDR3 reads CASSLGEQNTGELFF. Here the CDR3 DNA reads TGTGCCAGCAGCTTAGGTGAACAGAACACCGGGGAGCTGTTTTTT.

This sequence joins TRBV7-8 and TRBJ1-1, with 8 positions matching TRBD1. Trimming at V came to 5 bases and at J to 1 base, leaving 3 bases not matched to a gene. Per germline, CDR1 SGHVS and CDR2 FQNEAQ. This CDR3 spans 14 amino acids. The CDR3 nucleotides read TGTGCCAGCAGCCCCGGACAGGGGAACACTGAAGCTTTCTTT. This encodes CASSPGQGNTEAFF. Together with reference TRBV7-8 and TRBJ1-1, the CDR3 gives the full variable domain: GAGVSQSPRYKVAKRGQDVALRCDPISGHVSLFWYQQALGQGPEFLTYFQNEAQLDKSGLPSDRFFAERPEGSVSTLKIQRTQQEDSAVYLCASSPGQGNTEAFFGQGTRLTVV.

This clone appeared a few times. The CDR3 reads CASSHSRRDTGANVLTF. Written as DNA, the CDR3 is TGTGCCAGCAGCCATTCCCGCAGGGACACTGGGGCCAACGTCCTGACTTTC. The chain joins TRBV13 to TRBJ2-6; tentative D call: TRBD1 (6 bases). CDR1 and CDR2 from the germline V gene are PRHDT and FYEKMQ (reference sequence). The CDR3 has 17 residues. Trimming removed 5 bases from V and 2 bases from J, with 16 bases in between. Supplemented by reference TRBV13 and TRBJ2-6, the full variable domain reads AAGVIQSPRHLIKEKRETATLKCYPIPRHDTVYWYQQGPGQDPQFLISFYEKMQSDKGSIPDRFSAQQFSDYHSELNMSSLELGDSALYFCASSHSRRDTGANVLTFGAGSRLTVL.

The genes are TRBV7-9 and TRBJ1-5, with a tentative D call TRBD1 (5 bases). The V end lost 3 bases, the J end lost 6 bases, and 15 bases lay between the germline ends. The CDR3 extends over 15 amino acids. The germline V gene has CDR1 SEHNR and CDR2 FQNEAQ (reference sequence). CDR3 region: CASSFRREDGQPQHF. Here the CDR3 DNA reads TGTGCCAGCAGCTTCCGCAGGGAAGACGGTCAGCCCCAGCATTTT.

The J gene is TRBJ2-5, the V gene TRBV5-8, with TRBD1 identical over 11 bases. CDR1 is SGHTS and CDR2 is YDEGEE in the germline V gene. Germline trimming cut 3 bases from V and 5 bases from J; bases unmatched to any gene: 3. The CDR3 extends over 14 amino acids. The CDR3 reads CASSWTGGMETQYF. In DNA, the CDR3 is TGTGCCAGCAGCTGGACAGGGGGCATGGAGACCCAGTACTTC.

This chain joins TRBV6-2 or TRBV6-3 and TRBJ2-1; maybe TRBD1 (5 bases). V lost 2 bases, J lost 3 bases, and 8 bases lay in between. Germline CDR1 is MNHEY and CDR2 is SVGEGT. The CDR3 spans 14 residues. The CDR3 sequence is CASSYQTVYNEQFF. DNA for the CDR3: TGTGCCAGCAGTTACCAGACAGTCTACAATGAGCAGTTCTTC.

The CDR3 sequence: CASSEGGRGIYNEQFF. The CDR3 DNA follows: TGTGCCAGCAGTGAGGGTGGGCGGGGAATCTACAATGAGCAGTTCTTC. J is TRBJ2-1 and V is TRBV6-1, with a tentative D call TRBD2 (6 bases). CDR1 and CDR2 from the germline V gene are MNHNS and SASEGT. The V end lost 3 bases, the J end lost 3 bases, and 15 bases lay between the germline ends. The CDR3 runs 16 residues.

The V gene is TRBV7-8, the J gene TRBJ1-2; a weak D match, TRBD1 (5 bases). Trimming cost V 1 base and J 3 bases, with 15 bases left between them. The CDR3 sequence is 16 residues long. Germline values: CDR1 SGHVS, CDR2 FQNEAQ. The chain's CDR3 is CASSLGPRAADYGYTF. CDR3 DNA: TGTGCCAGCAGCTTAGGCCCCAGGGCGGCCGACTATGGCTACACCTTC.